These 10 T cell receptor beta chains were all obtained from the same sample, sequenced in a study of human T cells and chemical hapten exposure. The time point: patch test 1, 2 weeks after DPC sensitization. Specified treatment: therapeutic diphenylcyclopropenone sensitization with weekly scalp DPC. MiXCR, applied by TCRdb to the RACE reads, yields one record per CDR3 protein. This table holds 150,000 to 200,000 distinct CDR3 sequences, about 14% found once. The source material was whole blood, sampled in connection with sensitization to the hapten diphenylcyclopropenone (DPC). The receptors stem from a woman aged 30 to 39 with alopecia areata. Some clones in this sample may be carry-over from other donors' samples.

Only a few counts were recorded for this clonotype. CDR3 nucleotide sequence: TGTGCAGGTGGGACTTTCGCCACAGATACGCAGTATTTT. It yields the protein CAGGTFATDTQYF. The V gene is TRBV5-4, the J gene TRBJ2-3, with D tentatively TRBD2 (6 bases). The CDR3 runs 13 residues. CDR1 is SGHNT and CDR2 is YYREEE in the germline V gene (reference sequence).

The chain joins TRBV19 to TRBJ2-1; TRBD1 is a possible D gene (8 bases). The germline V gene encodes CDR1 LNHDA and CDR2 SQIVND (reference sequence). The CDR3 has 17 amino acids. Trimming removed 2 bases at V and 3 bases at J, with 17 bases between. The CDR3 DNA reads TGTGCCAGTAGTATATGGGGGGGGACAGGAATCTACAATGAGCAGTTCTTC. It codes for CASSIWGGTGIYNEQFF.

In this sample, this clonotype turned up a few times. V usage is TRBV6-1 and J usage is TRBJ1-5; D possibly corresponds to TRBD1 (5 bases). The V end lost 4 bases, the J end lost 11 bases, and 18 bases lay between the germline ends. The CDR3 spans 14 residues. From germline, CDR1 is MNHNS and CDR2 SASEGT. The CDR3 sequence is CASSADQGTLAQHF. Written as DNA, the CDR3 is TGTGCCAGCAGTGCAGATCAGGGTACTTTGGCCCAGCATTTT.

This clonotype was seen more than once but under ten times. V usage is TRBV10-3 and J usage is TRBJ2-7; D is ambiguous. Germline CDR1 is ENHRY and CDR2 is SYGVKD. V was cut by 2 bases and J by 5 bases, with 13 bases left in between. This CDR3 comprises 14 residues. This chain's CDR3 is CAISERAIGHEQYF. As DNA, the CDR3 is TGTGCCATCAGTGAGAGGGCGATTGGCCACGAGCAGTACTTC.

In nucleotides, the CDR3 is TGTGCCAGCAGCTACGGGGAGGACTACGAGCAGTACTTC. Its translation is CASSYGEDYEQYF. The rearrangement uses TRBV11-3 and TRBJ2-7; TRBD2 is a possible D gene (6 bases). Germline lookup yields CDR1 SGHNT and CDR2 YENEEA. CDR3 size: 13 residues. Trimming left V 4 bases short and J 3 bases short, with 10 bases between.

This clonotype has only a few counts. CDR3 amino acids: CASSQDRQLGMGTGELFF. CDR3 DNA sequence: TGCGCCAGCAGCCAAGATCGACAACTCGGAATGGGCACCGGGGAGCTGTTTTTT. The rearrangement uses TRBV4-3 and TRBJ2-2; D is uncertain. Between the trimmed V and J ends, which lost 0 bases and 4 bases, there was a span of 18 bases. CDR3 length: 18 amino acids. Germline values: CDR1 LGHNA, CDR2 YSLEER.

This clonotype was seen a handful of times. This chain joins TRBV24-1 and TRBJ1-1; 7 bases agree with TRBD1. Germline CDR1 is KGHDR and CDR2 is SFDVKD. CDR3 length: 16 residues. V was clipped by 2 bases and J by 0 bases; unmatched bases: 5. The CDR3 loop reads CATSDSRTGLNTEAFF. The CDR3 nucleotides read TGTGCCACCAGTGATTCCCGGACAGGACTGAACACTGAAGCTTTCTTT.

The genes are TRBV12-3 or TRBV12-4 and TRBJ2-7, with TRBD2 matching over 9 bases. With 1 base clipped from V and 4 bases from J, the junction kept 5 bases outside the gene matches. This CDR3 region has 15 residues. The CDR3 nucleotides read TGTGCCAGCAGTTTAGGCGGGGGGGCCGCTTACGAGCAGTACTTC. This codes for CASSLGGGAAYEQYF.

Only a few counts were recorded for this clonotype. CDR3 DNA sequence: TGTGCCAGCAGTTTATCCGGGACAGGGGAGAATGGCTACACCTTC. Translation gives CASSLSGTGENGYTF. The genes are TRBV27 and TRBJ1-2; 10 positions match TRBD1. Trimming cost V 0 bases and J 6 bases; bases outside gene matches: 4. The CDR3 is 15 amino acids. Germline CDR1 is MNHEY and CDR2 is SMNVEV (reference sequence).

This clonotype was seen ten or more times. The chain carries TRBV11-1 and TRBJ2-5; 7 bases are a match to TRBD1. The germline V gene has CDR1 SGHAT and CDR2 FQDESV (reference sequence). The CDR3 is 14 residues long. Losses at the gene ends were 0 bases for V and 3 bases for J; bases not matched to a gene: 1. The CDR3 DNA follows: TGTGCCAGCAGCTTAGCGGGGACAGAAGAGACCCAGTACTTC. As protein: CASSLAGTEETQYF.